The source of this T cell receptor beta chain is a study of blood T cell repertoires in COVID-19. At the level of the study: PBMCs, B-cell-depleted T cells, or T cells provided the cDNA or gDNA that made up the material.

Clones were sequenced by immunoSEQ multiplex PCR, and TCRdb holds only the in-frame ones, with some missing. The table has 150,000 or so clones, about four fifths seen once; the top ten hold 12%. The sample taken for sequencing was PBMCs or T cells enriched from blood (not recorded which). The TCR originated in a man aged 50 to 59 who had recovered from COVID-19.

This CDR3 reads CASENRGGRDTQYF. CDR3 nucleotide sequence: TGTGCCAGCGAAAATCGGGGGGGCCGAGATACGCAGTATTTT. This rearrangement joins TRBV6-5 to TRBJ2-3; TRBD2 matches at 8 bases. CDR1 is MNHEY and CDR2 is SVGAGI in the germline V gene. The CDR3 is 14 amino acids. V was pared by 8 bases and J by 5 bases, with 9 bases of the junction left unmatched.